Shown below are 8 T cell receptor beta chains from a single sample sequenced in a study of cytomegalovirus exposure and HLA in healthy donors. The PCR used 60 Vbeta and 13 Jbeta primers. Sequenced by immunoSEQ multiplex PCR; TCRdb stores in-frame clones only, minus some. The data contain 200,000 to 250,000 clones, about 80% of them seen just once; the ten biggest clones take up around 5.7%. The source material was PBMCs. The receptors stem from a woman aged 35 to 49 in good health and CMV-seropositive.

V gene TRBV4-2 combines with J gene TRBJ2-2, with TRBD2 identical over 13 bases. J was trimmed by 7 bases and V by 3 bases; bases with no gene match: 20. CDR1 and CDR2 (germline): LGHNA, YNFKEQ. The CDR3 has 21 amino acids. As DNA, the CDR3 is TGTGCCAGCAGCCAGTACTCCGCCATTGGACTAGCGGGAGATAACGGCGGGGAGCTGTTTTTT. Protein product: CASSQYSAIGLAGDNGGELFF.

DNA of the CDR3: TGTGCCAGCAGCTTAGATTTTTCTAGGCTCCACGAGCAGTACTTC. It encodes CASSLDFSRLHEQYF. The chain combines TRBV7-2 with TRBJ2-7; D not resolved. Germline-derived CDR1 and CDR2 are SGHTA and FQGNSA. The CDR3 length is 15 residues. The V and J ends lost 1 base and 5 bases respectively, with 15 bases between them.

The rearrangement joins TRBV5-4 to TRBJ2-5, with D tentatively TRBD1 (5 bases). Matching the DNA end better, TRBJ2-7 makes the J call doubtful. CDR1 and CDR2 from the germline V gene are SGHNT and YYREEE (reference sequence). This CDR3 has 14 amino acids. The CDR3 DNA is TGTGCCAGCAGTGTGGATGGACACCTCTACGAGCAGTACTTC. Translated: CASSVDGHLYEQYF.

The chain recombines TRBV7-2 with TRBJ2-1, with 9 bases matching TRBD2. J lost 6 bases, V lost 1 base, and 7 bases had no gene match. Germline V lookup: CDR1 SGHTA, CDR2 FQGNSA. The length of the CDR3 is 16 residues. The CDR3 is CASSLEAGGGLNEQFF. In DNA, the CDR3 is TGTGCCAGCAGCTTAGAGGCGGGAGGGGGTCTCAATGAGCAGTTCTTC.

V is TRBV6-5 and J is TRBJ1-2, with D perhaps TRBD1 (5 bases). CDR3 size: 13 residues. The germline V gene encodes CDR1 MNHEY and CDR2 SVGAGI. The V and J ends lost 6 bases and 4 bases respectively, with 12 bases between them. In nucleotides, the CDR3 is TGTGCCAGCAGCAAAGGGAGGGGCTATGGCTACACCTTC. Translated, it gives CASSKGRGYGYTF.

This sequence joins TRBV7-6 and TRBJ1-4; a weak D match, TRBD1 (6 bases). The CDR3 is made up of 15 amino acids. Germline-derived CDR1 and CDR2 are SGHVS and FNYEAQ. The V end lost 6 bases, the J end lost 0 bases, and 11 bases lay between the germline ends. This CDR3 is CASRTGLATNEKLFF. The DNA of the CDR3 is TGTGCCAGCAGGACAGGACTTGCAACTAATGAAAAACTGTTTTTT.

CDR3 sequence (DNA): TGTGCCAGCGGAGATCAGCCCCAGCATTTT. It encodes CASGDQPQHF. The genes are TRBV6-5 and TRBJ1-5; D is uncertain. V dropped 8 bases and J dropped 5 bases, with 4 bases sitting between them. Germline assignment: CDR1 MNHEY and CDR2 SVGAGI. The CDR3 length is 10 residues.

V is TRBV2 and J is TRBJ2-1; 10 nucleotides line up with TRBD2. Unmatched junction bases numbered 23, after V lost 4 bases and J lost 8 bases. The CDR3 sequence is 20 residues long. CDR1 and CDR2 (germline): SNHLY, FYNNEI. The CDR3 reads CASSGADIRFLAGVTDEQFF. The CDR3, as DNA: TGTGCCAGCAGTGGAGCGGATATACGTTTTCTAGCGGGAGTGACTGATGAGCAGTTCTTC.